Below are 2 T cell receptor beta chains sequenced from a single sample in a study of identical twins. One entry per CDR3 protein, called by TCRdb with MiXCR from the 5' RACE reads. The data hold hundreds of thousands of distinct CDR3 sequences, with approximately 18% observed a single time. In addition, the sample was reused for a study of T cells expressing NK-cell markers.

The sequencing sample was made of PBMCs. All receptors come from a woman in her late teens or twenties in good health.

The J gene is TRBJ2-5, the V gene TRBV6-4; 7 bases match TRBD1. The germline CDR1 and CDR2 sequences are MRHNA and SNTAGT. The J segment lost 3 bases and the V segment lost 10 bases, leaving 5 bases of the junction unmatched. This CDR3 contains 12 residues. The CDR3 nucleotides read TGTGCCACGGGGACAGAGAAAGAGACCCAGTACTTC. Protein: CATGTEKETQYF.

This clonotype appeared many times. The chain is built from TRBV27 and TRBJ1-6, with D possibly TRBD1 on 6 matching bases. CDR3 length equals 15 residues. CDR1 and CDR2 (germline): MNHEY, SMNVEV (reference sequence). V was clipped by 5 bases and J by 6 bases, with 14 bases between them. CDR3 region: CASSTGGYLNSPLHF. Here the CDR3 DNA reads TGTGCCAGCAGTACTGGGGGCTACCTTAATTCACCCCTCCACTTT.